This T cell receptor (beta chain) was sequenced in a study of T cell responses to AZD1222 COVID-19 vaccine. Some clones are missing from TCRdb's copy, which holds only in-frame ones; the method was immunoSEQ multiplex PCR. The table includes about 110,000 clones, about 88% detected once. The germline V and J ends were trimmed by 4 bases and 4 bases, with 5 bases remaining between them. CDR1 SGDLS and CDR2 YYNGEE come from the germline V gene. The CDR3 is 12 amino acids. J is TRBJ2-2 and V is TRBV9, with D unclear. The sample consisted of peripheral blood, taken on day 0 of AZD1222 vaccination. The clonotype originates from an adult in good health. The CDR3 region has the DNA TGTGCCAGCAGCCCCGGCACCGGGGAGCTGTTTTTT. It encodes CASSPGTGELFF.